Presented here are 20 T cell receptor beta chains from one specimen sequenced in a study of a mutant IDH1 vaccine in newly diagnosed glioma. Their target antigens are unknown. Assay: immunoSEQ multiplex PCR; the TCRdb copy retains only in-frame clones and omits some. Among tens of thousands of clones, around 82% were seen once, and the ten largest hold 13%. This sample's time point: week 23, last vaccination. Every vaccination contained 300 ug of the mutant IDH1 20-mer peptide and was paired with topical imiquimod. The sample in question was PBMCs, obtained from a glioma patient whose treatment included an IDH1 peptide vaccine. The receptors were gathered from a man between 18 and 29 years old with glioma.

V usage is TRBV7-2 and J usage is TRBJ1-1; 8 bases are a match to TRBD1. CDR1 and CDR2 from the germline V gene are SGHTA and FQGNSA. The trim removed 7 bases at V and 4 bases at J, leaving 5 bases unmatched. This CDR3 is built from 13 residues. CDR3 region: CASNRGGPTEAFF. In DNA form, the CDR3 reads TGTGCCAGCAACAGGGGGGGACCCACTGAAGCTTTCTTT.

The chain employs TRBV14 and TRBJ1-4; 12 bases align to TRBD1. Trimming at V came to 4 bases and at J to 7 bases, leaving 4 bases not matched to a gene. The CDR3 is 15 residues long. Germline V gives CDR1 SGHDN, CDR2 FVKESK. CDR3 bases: TGTGCCAGCAGCCGGGACAGGGGGCAAGGTGAAAAACTGTTTTTT. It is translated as CASSRDRGQGEKLFF.

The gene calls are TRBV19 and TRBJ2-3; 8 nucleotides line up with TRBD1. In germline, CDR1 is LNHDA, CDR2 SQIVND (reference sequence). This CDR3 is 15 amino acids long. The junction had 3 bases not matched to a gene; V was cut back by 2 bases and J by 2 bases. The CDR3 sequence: CASSILGQATDTQYF. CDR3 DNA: TGTGCCAGTAGTATATTGGGACAGGCCACAGATACGCAGTATTTT.

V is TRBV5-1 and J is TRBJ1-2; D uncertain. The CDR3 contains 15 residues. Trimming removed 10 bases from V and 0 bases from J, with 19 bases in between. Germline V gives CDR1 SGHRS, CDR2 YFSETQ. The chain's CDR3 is CASGLSGGTNYGYTF. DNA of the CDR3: TGCGCCTCCGGCCTTTCCGGCGGAACTAACTATGGCTACACCTTC.

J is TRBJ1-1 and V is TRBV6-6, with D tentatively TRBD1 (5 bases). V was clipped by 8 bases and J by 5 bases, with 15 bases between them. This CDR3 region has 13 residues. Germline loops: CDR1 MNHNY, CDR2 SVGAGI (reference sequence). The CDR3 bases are TGTGCCAGCCACCAGGGTGGGGGAACTGAAGCTTTCTTT. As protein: CASHQGGGTEAFF.

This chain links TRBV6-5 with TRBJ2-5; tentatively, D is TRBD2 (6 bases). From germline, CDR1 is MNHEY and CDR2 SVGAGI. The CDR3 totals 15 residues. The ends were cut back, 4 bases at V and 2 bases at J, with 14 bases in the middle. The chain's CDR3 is CASSFGGLFQETQYF. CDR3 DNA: TGTGCCAGCAGTTTCGGAGGGCTCTTTCAAGAGACCCAGTACTTC.

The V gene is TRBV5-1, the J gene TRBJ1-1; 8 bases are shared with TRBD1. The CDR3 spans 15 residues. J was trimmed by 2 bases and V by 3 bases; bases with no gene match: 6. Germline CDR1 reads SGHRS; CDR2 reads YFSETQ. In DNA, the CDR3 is TGCGCCAGCAGCTGGACACAGGGGGTAAACACTGAAGCTTTCTTT. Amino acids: CASSWTQGVNTEAFF.

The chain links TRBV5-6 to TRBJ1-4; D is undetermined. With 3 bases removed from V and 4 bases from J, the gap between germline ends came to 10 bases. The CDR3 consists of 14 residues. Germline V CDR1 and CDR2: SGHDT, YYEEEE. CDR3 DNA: TGTGCCAGCAGCTCGGGCTGGTATAATGAAAAACTGTTTTTT. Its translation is CASSSGWYNEKLFF.

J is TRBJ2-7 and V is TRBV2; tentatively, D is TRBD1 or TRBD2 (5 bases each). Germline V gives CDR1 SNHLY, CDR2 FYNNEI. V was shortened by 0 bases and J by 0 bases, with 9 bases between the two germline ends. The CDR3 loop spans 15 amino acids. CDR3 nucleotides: TGTGCCAGCAGTGAAGCGCTGGGGGACTCCTACGAGCAGTACTTC. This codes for CASSEALGDSYEQYF.

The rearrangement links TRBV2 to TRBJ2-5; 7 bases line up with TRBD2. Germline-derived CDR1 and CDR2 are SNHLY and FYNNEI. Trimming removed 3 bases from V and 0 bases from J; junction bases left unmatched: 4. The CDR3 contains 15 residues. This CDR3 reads CASSEKRGHQETQYF. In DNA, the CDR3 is TGTGCCAGCAGTGAGAAGCGGGGACACCAAGAGACCCAGTACTTC.

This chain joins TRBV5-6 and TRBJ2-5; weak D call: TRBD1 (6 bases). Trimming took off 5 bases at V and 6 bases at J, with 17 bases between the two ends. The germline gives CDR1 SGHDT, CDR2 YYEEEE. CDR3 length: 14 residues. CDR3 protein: CASRLRQARKTQYF. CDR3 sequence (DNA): TGTGCCAGCAGACTAAGACAGGCTCGGAAGACCCAGTACTTC.

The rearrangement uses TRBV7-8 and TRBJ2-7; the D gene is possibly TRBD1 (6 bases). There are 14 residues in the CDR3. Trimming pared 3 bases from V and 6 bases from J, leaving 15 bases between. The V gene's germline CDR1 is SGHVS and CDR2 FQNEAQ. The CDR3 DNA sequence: TGTGCCAGCAGCTTCAGCTACAGGGAATCCGAGCAGTACTTC. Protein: CASSFSYRESEQYF. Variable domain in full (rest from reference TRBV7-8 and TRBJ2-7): GAGVSQSPRYKVAKRGQDVALRCDPISGHVSLFWYQQALGQGPEFLTYFQNEAQLDKSGLPSDRFFAERPEGSVSTLKIQRTQQEDSAVYLCASSFSYRESEQYFGPGTRLTVT.

The CDR3 loop reads CASRDSARSPLHF. CDR3 bases: TGTGCCAGTAGAGACAGCGCACGATCACCCCTCCACTTT. The chain links TRBV19 to TRBJ1-6; perhaps TRBD1 as D (5 bases). The germline V and J ends were trimmed by 6 bases and 10 bases, with 13 bases remaining between them. This CDR3 comprises 13 residues. Germline V gives CDR1 LNHDA, CDR2 SQIVND (reference sequence). The full variable domain, in which reference TRBV19 and TRBJ1-6 provide the parts outside the CDR3, is DGGITQSPKYLFRKEGQNVTLSCEQNLNHDAMYWYRQDPGQGLRLIYYSQIVNDFQKGDIAEGYSVSREKKESFPLTVTSAQKNPTAFYLCASRDSARSPLHFGNGTRLTVT.

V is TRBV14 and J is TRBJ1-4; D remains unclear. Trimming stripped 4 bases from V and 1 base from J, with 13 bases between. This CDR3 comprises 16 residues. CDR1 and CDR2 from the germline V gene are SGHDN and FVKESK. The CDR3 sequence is CASSRRVSGTNEKLFF. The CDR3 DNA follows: TGTGCCAGCAGCCGCCGGGTCTCGGGAACTAATGAAAAACTGTTTTTT.

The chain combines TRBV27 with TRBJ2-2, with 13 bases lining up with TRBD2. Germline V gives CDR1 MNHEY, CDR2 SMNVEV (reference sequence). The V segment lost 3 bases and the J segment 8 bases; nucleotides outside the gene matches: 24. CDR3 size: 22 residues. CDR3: CASSFRPGQGATSGRAPGELFF. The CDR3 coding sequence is TGTGCCAGCAGTTTCAGGCCAGGACAGGGGGCCACTAGCGGGAGGGCCCCGGGGGAGCTGTTTTTT.

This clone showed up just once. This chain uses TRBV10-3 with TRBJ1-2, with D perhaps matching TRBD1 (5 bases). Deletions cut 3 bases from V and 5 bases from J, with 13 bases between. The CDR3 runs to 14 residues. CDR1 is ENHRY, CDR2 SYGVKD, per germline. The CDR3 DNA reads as TGTGCCATCAGTGACAGGGATCCCCAGTATGGCTACACCTTC. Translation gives CAISDRDPQYGYTF.

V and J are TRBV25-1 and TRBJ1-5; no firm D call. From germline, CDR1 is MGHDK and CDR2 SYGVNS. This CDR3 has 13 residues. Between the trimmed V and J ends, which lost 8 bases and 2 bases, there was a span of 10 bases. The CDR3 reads CASGERGNQPQHF. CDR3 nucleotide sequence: TGTGCCAGCGGCGAAAGGGGCAATCAGCCCCAGCATTTT.

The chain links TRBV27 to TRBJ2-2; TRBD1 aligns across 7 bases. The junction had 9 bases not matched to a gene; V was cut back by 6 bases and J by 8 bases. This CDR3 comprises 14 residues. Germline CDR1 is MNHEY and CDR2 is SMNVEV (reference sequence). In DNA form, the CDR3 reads TGTGCCAGCAGCCTCACGGACAGGCTAGGGGAGCTGTTTTTT. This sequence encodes CASSLTDRLGELFF.

The CDR3 spells CASSQDMGNYGYTF. CDR3 DNA sequence: TGCGCCAGCAGCCAAGATATGGGGAACTATGGCTACACCTTC. V is TRBV4-3 and J is TRBJ1-2; D call uncertain. Germline values: CDR1 LGHNA, CDR2 YSLEER. The CDR3 extends over 14 amino acids. V lost 0 bases to trimming and J lost 2 bases, with 7 bases between them.

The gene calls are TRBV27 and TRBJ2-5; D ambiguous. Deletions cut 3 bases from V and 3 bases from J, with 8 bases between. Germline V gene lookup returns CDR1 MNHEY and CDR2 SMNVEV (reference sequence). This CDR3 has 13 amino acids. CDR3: CASSFSGEETQYF. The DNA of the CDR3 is TGTGCCAGCAGTTTTAGTGGCGAAGAGACCCAGTACTTC.